Below, 2 T cell receptor beta chains from the same sample are listed, as sequenced in a study of cytomegalovirus exposure and HLA in healthy donors. With 60 Vbeta and 13 Jbeta primers, the PCR was carried out. Repertoires were generated with immunoSEQ multiplex PCR, while TCRdb's copy carries only in-frame clones and drops some. The table shows 130,000 or so clones, with roughly 70% occurring only once. Sequencing was done on a sample of PBMCs. All receptors come from a man aged 25-40 years in good health and CMV-seronegative.

The gene calls are TRBV28 and TRBJ2-1; TRBD2 aligns across 12 bases. This CDR3 is 13 amino acids long. Germline V gene sequence: CDR1 MDHEN, CDR2 SYDVKM. V lost 10 bases and J lost 4; bases outside the gene matches: 2. This CDR3 is CATGLAGYNEQFF. CDR3 sequence (DNA): TGTGCCACCGGACTAGCGGGGTACAATGAGCAGTTCTTC.

The rearrangement links TRBV30 to TRBJ2-7; TRBD2 is a possible D gene (6 bases). Germline assignment: CDR1 GTSNPN and CDR2 SVGIG (reference sequence). The CDR3 length is 13 residues. V was clipped by 2 bases and J by 4 bases, with 12 bases between them. The CDR3 reads CAWSLGEVYEQYF. CDR3 DNA sequence: TGTGCCTGGAGTCTCGGGGAGGTTTACGAGCAGTACTTC.